The entry that follows covers one T cell receptor (beta chain) sequence. These data come from a study of control samples from healthy donors and cancer patients. Clones were read by immunoSEQ multiplex PCR, and TCRdb kept only the in-frame ones, dropping some. Of about 410,000 clones listed, 90% are singletons. Trimming removed 5 bases from V and 8 bases from J; junction bases left unmatched: 15. This CDR3 comprises 16 residues. Germline CDR1 reads MRHNA; CDR2 reads SNTAGT. The TCR was taken from a man in his forties with head and neck cancer. The rearrangement joins TRBV6-4 to TRBJ1-2; 9 positions agree with TRBD1. Sequencing was carried out using PBMCs. CDR3 amino acids: CASSPSGTGPMRGYTF. CDR3 nucleotide sequence: TGTGCCAGCAGTCCCTCCGGGACAGGGCCCATGAGAGGCTACACCTTC.